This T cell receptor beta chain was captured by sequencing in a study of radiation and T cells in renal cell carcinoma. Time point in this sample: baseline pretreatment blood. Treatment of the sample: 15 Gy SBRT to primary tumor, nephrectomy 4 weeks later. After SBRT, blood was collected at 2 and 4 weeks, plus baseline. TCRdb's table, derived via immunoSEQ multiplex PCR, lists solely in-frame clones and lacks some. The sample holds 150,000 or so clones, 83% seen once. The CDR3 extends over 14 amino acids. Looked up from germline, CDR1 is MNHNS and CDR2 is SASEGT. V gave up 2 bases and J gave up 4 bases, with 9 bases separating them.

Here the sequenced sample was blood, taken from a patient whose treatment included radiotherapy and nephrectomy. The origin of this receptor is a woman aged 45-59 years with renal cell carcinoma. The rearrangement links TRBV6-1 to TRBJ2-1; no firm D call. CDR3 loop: CASSESASYNEQFF. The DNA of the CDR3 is TGTGCCAGCAGTGAAAGCGCATCGTACAATGAGCAGTTCTTC.